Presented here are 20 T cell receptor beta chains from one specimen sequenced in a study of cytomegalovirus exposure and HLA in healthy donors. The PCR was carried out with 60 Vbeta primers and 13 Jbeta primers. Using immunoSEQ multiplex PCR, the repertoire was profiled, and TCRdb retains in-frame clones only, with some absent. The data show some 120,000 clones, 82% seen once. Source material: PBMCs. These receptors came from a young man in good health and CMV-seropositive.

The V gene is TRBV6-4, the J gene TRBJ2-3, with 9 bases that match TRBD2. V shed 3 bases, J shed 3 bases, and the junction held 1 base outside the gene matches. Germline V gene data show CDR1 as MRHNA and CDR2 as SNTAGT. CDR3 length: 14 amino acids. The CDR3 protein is CASSDLAGTDTQYF. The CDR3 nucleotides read TGTGCCAGCAGTGATCTAGCGGGGACAGATACGCAGTATTTT.

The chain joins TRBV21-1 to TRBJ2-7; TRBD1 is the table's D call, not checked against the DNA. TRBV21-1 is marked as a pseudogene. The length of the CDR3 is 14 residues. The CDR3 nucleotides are TGTGCCAGCAGCAAAGGACAGGAGACCTACGAGCAGTACGTC. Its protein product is CASSKGQETYEQYV.

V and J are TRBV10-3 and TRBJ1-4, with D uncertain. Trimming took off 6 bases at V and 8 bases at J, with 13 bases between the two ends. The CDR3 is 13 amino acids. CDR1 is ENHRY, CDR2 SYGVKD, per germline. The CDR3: CAIRDGFREKLFF. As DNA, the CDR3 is TGTGCCATCAGAGACGGGTTTCGGGAAAAACTGTTTTTT.

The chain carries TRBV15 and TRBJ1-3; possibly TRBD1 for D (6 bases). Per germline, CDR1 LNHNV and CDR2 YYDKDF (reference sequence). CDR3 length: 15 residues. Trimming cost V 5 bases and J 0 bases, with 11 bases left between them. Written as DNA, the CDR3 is TGTGCCACCAGCTACGACAGGCACTCTGGAAACACCATATATTTT. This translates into CATSYDRHSGNTIYF. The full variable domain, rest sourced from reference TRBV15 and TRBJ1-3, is DAMVIQNPRYQVTQFGKPVTLSCSQTLNHNVMYWYQQKSSQAPKLLFHYYDKDFNNEADTPDNFQSRRPNTSFCFLDIRSPGLGDTAMYLCATSYDRHSGNTIYFGEGSWLTVV.

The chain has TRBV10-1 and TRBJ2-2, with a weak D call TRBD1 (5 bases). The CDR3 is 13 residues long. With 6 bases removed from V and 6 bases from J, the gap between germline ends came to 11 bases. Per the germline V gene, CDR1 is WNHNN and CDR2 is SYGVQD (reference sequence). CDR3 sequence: CASSGQGAGELFF. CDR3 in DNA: TGCGCCAGCAGCGGGCAAGGGGCCGGGGAGCTGTTTTTT.

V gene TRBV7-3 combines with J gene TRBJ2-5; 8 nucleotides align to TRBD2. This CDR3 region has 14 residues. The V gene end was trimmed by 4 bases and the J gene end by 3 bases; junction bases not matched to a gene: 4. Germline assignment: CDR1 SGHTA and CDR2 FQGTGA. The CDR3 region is CASSSTGGEETQYF. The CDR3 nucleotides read TGTGCCAGCAGCTCGACCGGGGGGGAAGAGACCCAGTACTTC.

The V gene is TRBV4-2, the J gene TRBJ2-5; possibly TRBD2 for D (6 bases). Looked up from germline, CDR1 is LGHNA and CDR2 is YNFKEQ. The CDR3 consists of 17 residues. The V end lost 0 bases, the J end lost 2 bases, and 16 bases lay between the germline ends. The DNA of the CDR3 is TGTGCCAGCAGCCAAGATTGGGCGGGATCAAGACAAGAGACCCAGTACTTC. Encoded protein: CASSQDWAGSRQETQYF.

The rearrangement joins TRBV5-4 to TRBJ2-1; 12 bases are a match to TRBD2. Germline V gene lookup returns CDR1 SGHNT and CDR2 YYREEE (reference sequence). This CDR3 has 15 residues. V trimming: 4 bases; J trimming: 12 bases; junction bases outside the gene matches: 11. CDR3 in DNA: TGTGCCAGCAGCCCCAGGACTAGCGGGAATACGTGGCAGTTCTTC. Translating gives CASSPRTSGNTWQFF. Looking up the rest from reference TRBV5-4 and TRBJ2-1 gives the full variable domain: ETGVTQSPTHLIKTRGQQVTLRCSSQSGHNTVSWYQQALGQGPQFIFQYYREEENGRGNFPPRFSGLQFPNYSSELNVNALELDDSALYLCASSPRTSGNTWQFFGPGTRLTVL.

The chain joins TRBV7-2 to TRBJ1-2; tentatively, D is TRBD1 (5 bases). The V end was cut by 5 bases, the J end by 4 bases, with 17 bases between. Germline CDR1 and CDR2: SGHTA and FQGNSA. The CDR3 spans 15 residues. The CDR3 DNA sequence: TGTGCCAGCAGCACCCCTAGGAGGGGCGTCTATGGCTACACCTTC. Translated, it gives CASSTPRRGVYGYTF.

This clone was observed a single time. The CDR3 region has the DNA TGTGCCAGCAGTTTGGGACAGGTCAATCAGCCCCAGCATTTT. Amino acid sequence: CASSLGQVNQPQHF. This chain uses TRBV27 with TRBJ1-5; 8 bases align to TRBD1. The CDR3 covers 14 residues. Per the germline V gene, CDR1 is MNHEY and CDR2 is SMNVEV (reference sequence). Trimming at V came to 3 bases and at J to 3 bases, leaving 1 base not matched to a gene.

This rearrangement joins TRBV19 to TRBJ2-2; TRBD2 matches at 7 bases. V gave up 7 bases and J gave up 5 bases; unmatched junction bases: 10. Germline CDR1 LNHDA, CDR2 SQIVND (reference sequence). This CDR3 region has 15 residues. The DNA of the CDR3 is TGTGCCAGTACCTGGGGGAGGGTGGAGACCGGGGAGCTGTTTTTT. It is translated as CASTWGRVETGELFF.

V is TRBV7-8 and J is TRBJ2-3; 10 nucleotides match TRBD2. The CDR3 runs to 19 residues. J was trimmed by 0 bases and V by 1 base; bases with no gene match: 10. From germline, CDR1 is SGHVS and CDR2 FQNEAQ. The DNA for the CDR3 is TGTGCCAGCAGCTTAGTACGGCTAGCGGGGGCCATAAGCACAGATACGCAGTATTTT. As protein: CASSLVRLAGAISTDTQYF.

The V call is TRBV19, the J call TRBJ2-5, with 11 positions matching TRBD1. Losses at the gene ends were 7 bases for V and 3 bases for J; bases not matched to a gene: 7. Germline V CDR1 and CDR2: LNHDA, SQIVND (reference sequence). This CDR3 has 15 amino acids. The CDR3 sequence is CASNPSGQGEETQYF. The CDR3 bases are TGTGCCAGTAATCCTTCGGGACAGGGGGAAGAGACCCAGTACTTC.

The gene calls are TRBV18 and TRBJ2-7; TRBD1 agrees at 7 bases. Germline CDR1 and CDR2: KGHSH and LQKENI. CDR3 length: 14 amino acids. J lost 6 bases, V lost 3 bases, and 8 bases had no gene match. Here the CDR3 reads CASSPTGQPAEQYF. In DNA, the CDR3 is TGTGCCAGCTCACCCACGGGACAGCCGGCCGAGCAGTACTTC.

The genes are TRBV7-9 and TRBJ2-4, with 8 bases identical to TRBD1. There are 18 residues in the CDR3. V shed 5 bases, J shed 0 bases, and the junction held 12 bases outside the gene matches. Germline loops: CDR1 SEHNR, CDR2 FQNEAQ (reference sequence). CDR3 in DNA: TGTGCCAGCAGCACCGGGACAGGTTTGGGACTAGCCAAAAACATTCAGTACTTC. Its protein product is CASSTGTGLGLAKNIQYF.

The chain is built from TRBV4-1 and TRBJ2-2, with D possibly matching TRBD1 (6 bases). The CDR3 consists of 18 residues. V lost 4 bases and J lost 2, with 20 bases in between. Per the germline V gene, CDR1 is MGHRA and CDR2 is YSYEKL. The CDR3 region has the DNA TGCGCCAGCAGCCCCACCTGGAAAGGACAGCCCAACACCGGGGAGCTGTTTTTT. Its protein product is CASSPTWKGQPNTGELFF.

This CDR3 is CASSPVRTGGWDYGYTF. In nucleotides, the CDR3 is TGTGCCAGCAGCCCGGTCAGGACAGGGGGCTGGGACTATGGCTACACCTTC. The rearrangement uses TRBV4-2 and TRBJ1-2; 11 bases match TRBD1. CDR1 and CDR2 (germline): LGHNA, YNFKEQ. The CDR3 extends over 17 amino acids. Unmatched junction bases numbered 10, after V lost 4 bases and J lost 3 bases.

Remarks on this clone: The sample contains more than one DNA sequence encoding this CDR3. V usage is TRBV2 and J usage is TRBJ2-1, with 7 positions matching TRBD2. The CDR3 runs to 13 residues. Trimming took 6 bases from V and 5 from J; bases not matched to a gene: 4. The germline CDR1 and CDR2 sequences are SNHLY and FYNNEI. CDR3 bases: TGTGCCAGCAGATTAGCGGGCAACAATGAGCAGTTCTTC. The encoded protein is CASRLAGNNEQFF.

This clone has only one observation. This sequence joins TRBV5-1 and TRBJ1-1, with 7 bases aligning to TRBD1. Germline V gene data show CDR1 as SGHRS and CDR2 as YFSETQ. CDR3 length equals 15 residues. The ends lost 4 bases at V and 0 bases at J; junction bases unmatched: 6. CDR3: CASSPTTGLNTEAFF. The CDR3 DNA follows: TGCGCCAGCAGCCCTACGACAGGGCTGAACACTGAAGCTTTCTTT.

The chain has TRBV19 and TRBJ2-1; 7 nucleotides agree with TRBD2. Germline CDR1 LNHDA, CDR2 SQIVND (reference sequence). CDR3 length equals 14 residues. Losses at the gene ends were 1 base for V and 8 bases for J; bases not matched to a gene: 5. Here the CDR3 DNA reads TGTGCCAGTAGTATAGGGACTAGAAGGGATGAGCAGTTCTTC. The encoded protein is CASSIGTRRDEQFF.